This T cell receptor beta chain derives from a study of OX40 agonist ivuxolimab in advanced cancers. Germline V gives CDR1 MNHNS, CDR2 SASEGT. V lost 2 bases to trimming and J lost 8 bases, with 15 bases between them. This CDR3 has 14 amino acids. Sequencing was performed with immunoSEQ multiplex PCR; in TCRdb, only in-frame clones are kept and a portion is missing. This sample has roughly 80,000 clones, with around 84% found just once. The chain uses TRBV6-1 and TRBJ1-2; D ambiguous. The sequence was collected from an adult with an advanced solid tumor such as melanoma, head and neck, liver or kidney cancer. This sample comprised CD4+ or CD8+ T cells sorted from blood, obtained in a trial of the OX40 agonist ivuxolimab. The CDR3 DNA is TGTGCCAGCAGTGAAATTGAGGAGATCGGAGGCTACACCTTC. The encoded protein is CASSEIEEIGGYTF.